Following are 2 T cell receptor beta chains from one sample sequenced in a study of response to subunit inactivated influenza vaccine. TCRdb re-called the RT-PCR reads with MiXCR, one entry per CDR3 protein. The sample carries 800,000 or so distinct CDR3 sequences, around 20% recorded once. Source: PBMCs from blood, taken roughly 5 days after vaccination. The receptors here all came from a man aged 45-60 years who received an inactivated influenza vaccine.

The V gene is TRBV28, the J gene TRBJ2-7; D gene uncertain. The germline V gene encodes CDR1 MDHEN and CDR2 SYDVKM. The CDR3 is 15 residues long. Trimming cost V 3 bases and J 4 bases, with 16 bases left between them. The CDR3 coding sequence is TGTGCCAGCAGTTTTGGGTCTCGTTTACTTTACGAGCAGTACTTC. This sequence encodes CASSFGSRLLYEQYF.

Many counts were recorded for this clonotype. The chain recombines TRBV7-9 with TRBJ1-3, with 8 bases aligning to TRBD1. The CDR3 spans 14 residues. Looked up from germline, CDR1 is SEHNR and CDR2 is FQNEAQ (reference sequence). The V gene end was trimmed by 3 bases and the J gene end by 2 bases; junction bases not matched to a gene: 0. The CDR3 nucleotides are TGTGCCAGCAGCTTGGACAGGGCTGGAAACACCATATATTTT. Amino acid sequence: CASSLDRAGNTIYF.